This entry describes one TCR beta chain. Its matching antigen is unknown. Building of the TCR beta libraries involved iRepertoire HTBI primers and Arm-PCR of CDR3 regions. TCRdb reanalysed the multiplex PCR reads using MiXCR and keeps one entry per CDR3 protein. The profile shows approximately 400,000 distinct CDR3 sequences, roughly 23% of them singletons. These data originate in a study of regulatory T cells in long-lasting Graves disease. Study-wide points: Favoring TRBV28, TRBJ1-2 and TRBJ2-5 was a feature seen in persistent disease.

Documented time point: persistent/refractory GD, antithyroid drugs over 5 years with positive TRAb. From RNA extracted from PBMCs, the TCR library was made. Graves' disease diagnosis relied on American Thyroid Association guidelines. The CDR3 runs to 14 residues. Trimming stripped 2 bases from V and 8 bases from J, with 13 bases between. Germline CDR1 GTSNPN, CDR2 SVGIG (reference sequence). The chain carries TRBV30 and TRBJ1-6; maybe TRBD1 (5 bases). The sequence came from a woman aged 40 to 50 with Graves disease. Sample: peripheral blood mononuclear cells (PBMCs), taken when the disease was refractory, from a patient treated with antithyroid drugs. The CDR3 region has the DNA TGTGCCTGGAGTCCGGCAATCAGGGATTCACCCCTCCACTTT. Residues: CAWSPAIRDSPLHF.